This entry is about one TCR beta chain. Its antigen is currently unknown. These data come from a study of monozygotic twins with inflammatory bowel disease. General study results and limits: Repertoire similarity did not separate concordant from discordant twins, possibly from limited power.

The CDR3 runs to 15 residues. Germline CDR1 and CDR2: DFQATT and SNEGSKA (reference sequence). A template switching step added UMIs, each with a 6-nucleotide sample barcode. TCRdb reprocessed the 5' RACE reads, with one entry per CDR3 protein and no DNA. This sample contains some 170,000 distinct CDR3 sequences. Input material: blood. The sequence derives from a human donor with ulcerative colitis or Crohn's disease, or a healthy co-twin of an affected twin (not recorded which). V and J are TRBV20-1 and TRBJ2-5; TCRdb calls TRBD2, which cannot be checked without DNA. CDR3 sequence reads: CSARVTSGRGETQYF.